This entry describes one TCR beta chain. These data belong to a study of blood T cell repertoires in COVID-19. This CDR3 contains 12 residues. CDR1 LGHDT and CDR2 YNNKEL come from the germline V gene (reference sequence). V dropped 3 bases and J dropped 8 bases, with 10 bases sitting between them. Original processing notes: The assay estimated nucleated cells by amplifying reference gene primers. Assay used: immunoSEQ multiplex PCR; TCRdb lists only in-frame clones, some missing. D and trimming come from the DNA, and the V and J calls and clone size come from that table. The profile shows approximately 480,000 clones, 89% of them singletons. Seattle patients were enrolled while actively infected and followed longitudinally.

This clonotype originated in a man aged 18 to 35 with COVID-19, enrolled during active disease. Sequences were obtained from peripheral blood. J is TRBJ1-2 and V is TRBV3-1 (or the pseudogene TRBV3-2); D might be TRBD1 (5 bases). Here the CDR3 DNA reads TGTGCCAGCAGCCACCCGGGGGACGGCTACACCTTC. Protein sequence: CASSHPGDGYTF.